This record concerns one TCR beta chain sequence. TCRdb reprocessed the RT-PCR reads via MiXCR and lists one record per CDR3 protein. The sample consists of roughly 180,000 distinct CDR3 sequences, about 40% of them appearing once. This specimen comes from a study of patients and donors after allogeneic stem cell transplantation. Sequencing was carried out using blood, either unsorted or a sorted T cell fraction (not recorded which). The clonotype comes from a human donor who was either an allogeneic HSCT recipient or a stem cell or donor lymphocyte infusion donor (not recorded which). It is not recorded whose cells these are; they may come from a transplant donor.

Written as DNA, the CDR3 is TGCGCCAGCAGCCAAGGACTAGAGCGATACACAGATACGCAGTATTTT. This sequence encodes CASSQGLERYTDTQYF. The chain links TRBV5-1 to TRBJ2-3; 7 positions match TRBD2. V was clipped by 4 bases and J by 2 bases; unmatched bases: 10. CDR1 is SGHRS and CDR2 is YFSETQ in the germline V gene. CDR3 size: 16 residues.